This T cell receptor (beta chain) comes out of a study of cytomegalovirus exposure and HLA in healthy donors. Whole-study context: Unique TCRs from HLA-typed donors, around 79 million of them, were held in an early data release.

Details on this clone: Antigen unknown.

The donors (healthy individuals) were bone marrow donors. Findings of the study overall: Later analysis showed TCR association rates varying by HLA locus, highest for DRB1 and lowest for HLA-C.

Amplification used 60 Vbeta primers and 13 Jbeta primers. Sequencing was performed with immunoSEQ multiplex PCR; in TCRdb, only in-frame clones are kept and a portion is missing. The sample has approximately 130,000 clones; approximately 78% are singletons. There are 15 residues in the CDR3. Deletions cut 4 bases from V and 12 bases from J, with 24 bases between. Looked up from germline, CDR1 is LNHDA and CDR2 is SQIVND (reference sequence). The chain couples TRBV19 to TRBJ1-2; D perhaps matches TRBD1 (6 bases). The receptor comes from a middle-aged woman in good health and CMV-seropositive. Sequences were obtained from PBMCs. The CDR3 nucleotides are TGTGCCAGTAGTACGAGACAGGTCGCCTCTCCACCCGACACCTTC. Its translation: CASSTRQVASPPDTF. Variable domain in full (rest from reference TRBV19 and TRBJ1-2): DGGITQSPKYLFRKEGQNVTLSCEQNLNHDAMYWYRQDPGQGLRLIYYSQIVNDFQKGDIAEGYSVSREKKESFPLTVTSAQKNPTAFYLCASSTRQVASPPDTFGSGTRLTVV.